The entry that follows covers one T cell receptor beta chain sequence. Here immunoSEQ multiplex PCR was the method, and the copy in TCRdb shows in-frame clones only, minus some. The data contain about 59,000 clones, around 83% of them singletons. The CDR3 totals 13 residues. CDR1 is SGHTA, CDR2 FQGNSA, per germline. V lost 1 base and J 6 bases, leaving 9 bases between the germline ends. The sample comes from a study of OX40 agonist ivuxolimab in advanced cancers. The sequencing used CD4+ or CD8+ T cells sorted from blood, collected in a trial of the OX40 agonist ivuxolimab. The clonotype comes from an adult with an advanced solid tumor such as melanoma, head and neck, liver or kidney cancer. The rearrangement uses TRBV7-2 and TRBJ1-2; D gene uncertain. CDR3 protein: CASSLGRGDGYTF. CDR3 nucleotide sequence: TGTGCCAGCAGCTTAGGACGGGGAGATGGCTACACCTTC.